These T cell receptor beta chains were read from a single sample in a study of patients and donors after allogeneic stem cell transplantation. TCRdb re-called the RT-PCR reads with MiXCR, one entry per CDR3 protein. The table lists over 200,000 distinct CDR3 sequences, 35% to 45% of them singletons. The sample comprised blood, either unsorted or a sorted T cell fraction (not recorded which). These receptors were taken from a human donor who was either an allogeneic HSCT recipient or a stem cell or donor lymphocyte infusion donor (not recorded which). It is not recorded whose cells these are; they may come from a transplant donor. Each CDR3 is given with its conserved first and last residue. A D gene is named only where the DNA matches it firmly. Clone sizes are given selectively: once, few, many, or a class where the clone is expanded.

cdr3_nt: TGCAGTGTCCGGACAGCGCAATATGAAAAACTGTTTTTT; cdr3_aa: CSVRTAQYEKLFF; d_call: NA; clone_size: NA; v_call: TRBV20-1; j_call: TRBJ1-4
cdr3_nt: TGTGCCAGCAGTTCCCGACAGCAGTACCAAGAGACCCAGTACTTC; cdr3_aa: CASSSRQQYQETQYF; d_call: NA; clone_size: NA; v_call: TRBV12-3/TRBV12-4; j_call: TRBJ2-5
cdr3_nt: TGTGCCAGCTCACCTTCAGTGGAAAGTGGCTACACCTTC; cdr3_aa: CASSPSVESGYTF; d_call: NA; clone_size: NA; v_call: TRBV18; j_call: TRBJ1-2
cdr3_nt: TGTGCCTGGAGTGAAGGGCTGTACGAGCAGTACTTC; cdr3_aa: CAWSEGLYEQYF; d_call: NA; clone_size: NA; v_call: TRBV30; j_call: TRBJ2-7
cdr3_nt: TGCGCCAGCAGCCAAGATCGGCGGGGAAATGAGCAGTTCTTC; cdr3_aa: CASSQDRRGNEQFF; d_call: NA; clone_size: few; v_call: TRBV4-3; j_call: TRBJ2-1
cdr3_nt: TGTGCCAGCAGATCCGGGACGGGGACCTACGAGCAGTACTTC; cdr3_aa: CASRSGTGTYEQYF; d_call: NA; clone_size: NA; v_call: TRBV6-2/TRBV6-3; j_call: TRBJ2-7
cdr3_nt: TGTGCCAGCAGCCATCGCGGGACGGCCCAAGAGACCCAGTACTTC; cdr3_aa: CASSHRGTAQETQYF; d_call: NA; clone_size: NA; v_call: TRBV3-1; j_call: TRBJ2-5
cdr3_nt: TGCAGTGCTAGAGACACCCTACCCAAAAACATTCAGTACTTC; cdr3_aa: CSARDTLPKNIQYF; d_call: NA; clone_size: NA; v_call: TRBV20-1; j_call: TRBJ2-4
cdr3_nt: TGTGCCAGCAGTTACGTAGGACAGCAAGAGACCCAGTACTTC; cdr3_aa: CASSYVGQQETQYF; d_call: NA; clone_size: NA; v_call: TRBV6-5; j_call: TRBJ2-5
cdr3_nt: TGTGCCACCAGTGGGTCAGGGCCGGGCAATGAGCAGTTCTTC; cdr3_aa: CATSGSGPGNEQFF; d_call: NA; clone_size: NA; v_call: TRBV24-1; j_call: TRBJ2-1
cdr3_nt: TGTGCCAGCAGCTTGGAGGGCTTTTCTAGCACAGATACGCAGTATTTT; cdr3_aa: CASSLEGFSSTDTQYF; d_call: NA; clone_size: NA; v_call: TRBV5-4; j_call: TRBJ2-3
cdr3_nt: TGTGCCAGCAGTGTGACTAGTAACGAGCAGTACTTC; cdr3_aa: CASSVTSNEQYF; d_call: NA; clone_size: NA; v_call: TRBV2; j_call: TRBJ2-7
cdr3_nt: TGTGCCAGCAGTCCGCGAGGACAGCTCTCTAATGAAAAACTGTTTTTT; cdr3_aa: CASSPRGQLSNEKLFF; d_call: NA; clone_size: few; v_call: TRBV27; j_call: TRBJ1-4
cdr3_nt: TGTGCCAGCAGTACCCGGGACAGCTCCTACAATGAGCAGTTCTTC; cdr3_aa: CASSTRDSSYNEQFF; d_call: TRBD1; clone_size: NA; v_call: TRBV27; j_call: TRBJ2-1
cdr3_nt: TGCAGTGCTAGAGATATCGACAGGGGGTACGAGCAGTACTTC; cdr3_aa: CSARDIDRGYEQYF; d_call: TRBD1; clone_size: NA; v_call: TRBV20-1; j_call: TRBJ2-7
cdr3_nt: TGCAGCGACTTTAGCGGGGGGCTTTACAATGAGCAGTTCTTC; cdr3_aa: CSDFSGGLYNEQFF; d_call: TRBD2; clone_size: NA; v_call: TRBV29-1; j_call: TRBJ2-1
cdr3_nt: TGCGCCAGCAGCCCGGAGGCCGGGGACACTGAAGCTTTCTTT; cdr3_aa: CASSPEAGDTEAFF; d_call: NA; clone_size: NA; v_call: TRBV5-1; j_call: TRBJ1-1
cdr3_nt: TGTGCCAGCAGTGAATTAGGGTCGACCTATGGCTACACCTTC; cdr3_aa: CASSELGSTYGYTF; d_call: NA; clone_size: NA; v_call: TRBV25-1; j_call: TRBJ1-2
cdr3_nt: TGTGCCAGCAGTTTCCGGAACACAGATACGCAGTATTTT; cdr3_aa: CASSFRNTDTQYF; d_call: NA; clone_size: NA; v_call: TRBV12-3/TRBV12-4; j_call: TRBJ2-3
cdr3_nt: TGTGCCTGGACCAGAGGAACTGGAAACACCATATATTTT; cdr3_aa: CAWTRGTGNTIYF; d_call: NA; clone_size: NA; v_call: TRBV30; j_call: TRBJ1-3
cdr3_nt: TGTGCCAGCAGTCTTCGAGTGGGGACAGGGGTTAACTATGGCTACACCTTC; cdr3_aa: CASSLRVGTGVNYGYTF; d_call: TRBD1; clone_size: few; v_call: TRBV6-5; j_call: TRBJ1-2
cdr3_nt: TGCAGTGCCACTTCTGGGTCCGTCGGCAATCAGCCCCAGCATTTT; cdr3_aa: CSATSGSVGNQPQHF; d_call: NA; clone_size: few; v_call: TRBV20-1; j_call: TRBJ1-5
cdr3_nt: TGCGCCAGCAGCCCCGGGACTCCCTTAAATTCACCCCTCCACTTT; cdr3_aa: CASSPGTPLNSPLHF; d_call: NA; clone_size: NA; v_call: TRBV4-3; j_call: TRBJ1-6
cdr3_nt: TGTGCCAGCAGGGGGCGGGACCCTAATGAAAAACTGTTTTTT; cdr3_aa: CASRGRDPNEKLFF; d_call: NA; clone_size: NA; v_call: TRBV12-3/TRBV12-4; j_call: TRBJ1-4
cdr3_nt: TGTGCCAGCAGTAAGCGGGGGAGTAGCACAGATACGCAGTATTTT; cdr3_aa: CASSKRGSSTDTQYF; d_call: TRBD2; clone_size: NA; v_call: TRBV6-6; j_call: TRBJ2-3
cdr3_nt: TGTGCCAGCAGTTTAGCAGGGGGAGCCAATCAGCCCCAGCATTTT; cdr3_aa: CASSLAGGANQPQHF; d_call: NA; clone_size: few; v_call: TRBV12-3/TRBV12-4; j_call: TRBJ1-5
cdr3_nt: TGCAGTGCTAGTGGGCTCTATGGCTACACCTTC; cdr3_aa: CSASGLYGYTF; d_call: NA; clone_size: NA; v_call: TRBV20-1; j_call: TRBJ1-2
cdr3_nt: TGTGCCAGCAGTTTGGCCACCCACCGAGAGACCCAGTACTTC; cdr3_aa: CASSLATHRETQYF; d_call: NA; clone_size: NA; v_call: TRBV12-3/TRBV12-4; j_call: TRBJ2-5
cdr3_nt: TGTGCCATCAGTGGATCATGGGACACTGAAGCTTTCTTT; cdr3_aa: CAISGSWDTEAFF; d_call: NA; clone_size: NA; v_call: TRBV10-3; j_call: TRBJ1-1
cdr3_nt: TGTGCCAGCAGTGGCTCCCTTAGGGGTGGGTCACCCCTCCACTTT; cdr3_aa: CASSGSLRGGSPLHF; d_call: NA; clone_size: NA; v_call: TRBV25-1; j_call: TRBJ1-6
cdr3_nt: TGTGCCAGCAGCGTAGGGGTGACAGGCCAAACCGGGGAGCTGTTTTTT; cdr3_aa: CASSVGVTGQTGELFF; d_call: NA; clone_size: few; v_call: TRBV9; j_call: TRBJ2-2